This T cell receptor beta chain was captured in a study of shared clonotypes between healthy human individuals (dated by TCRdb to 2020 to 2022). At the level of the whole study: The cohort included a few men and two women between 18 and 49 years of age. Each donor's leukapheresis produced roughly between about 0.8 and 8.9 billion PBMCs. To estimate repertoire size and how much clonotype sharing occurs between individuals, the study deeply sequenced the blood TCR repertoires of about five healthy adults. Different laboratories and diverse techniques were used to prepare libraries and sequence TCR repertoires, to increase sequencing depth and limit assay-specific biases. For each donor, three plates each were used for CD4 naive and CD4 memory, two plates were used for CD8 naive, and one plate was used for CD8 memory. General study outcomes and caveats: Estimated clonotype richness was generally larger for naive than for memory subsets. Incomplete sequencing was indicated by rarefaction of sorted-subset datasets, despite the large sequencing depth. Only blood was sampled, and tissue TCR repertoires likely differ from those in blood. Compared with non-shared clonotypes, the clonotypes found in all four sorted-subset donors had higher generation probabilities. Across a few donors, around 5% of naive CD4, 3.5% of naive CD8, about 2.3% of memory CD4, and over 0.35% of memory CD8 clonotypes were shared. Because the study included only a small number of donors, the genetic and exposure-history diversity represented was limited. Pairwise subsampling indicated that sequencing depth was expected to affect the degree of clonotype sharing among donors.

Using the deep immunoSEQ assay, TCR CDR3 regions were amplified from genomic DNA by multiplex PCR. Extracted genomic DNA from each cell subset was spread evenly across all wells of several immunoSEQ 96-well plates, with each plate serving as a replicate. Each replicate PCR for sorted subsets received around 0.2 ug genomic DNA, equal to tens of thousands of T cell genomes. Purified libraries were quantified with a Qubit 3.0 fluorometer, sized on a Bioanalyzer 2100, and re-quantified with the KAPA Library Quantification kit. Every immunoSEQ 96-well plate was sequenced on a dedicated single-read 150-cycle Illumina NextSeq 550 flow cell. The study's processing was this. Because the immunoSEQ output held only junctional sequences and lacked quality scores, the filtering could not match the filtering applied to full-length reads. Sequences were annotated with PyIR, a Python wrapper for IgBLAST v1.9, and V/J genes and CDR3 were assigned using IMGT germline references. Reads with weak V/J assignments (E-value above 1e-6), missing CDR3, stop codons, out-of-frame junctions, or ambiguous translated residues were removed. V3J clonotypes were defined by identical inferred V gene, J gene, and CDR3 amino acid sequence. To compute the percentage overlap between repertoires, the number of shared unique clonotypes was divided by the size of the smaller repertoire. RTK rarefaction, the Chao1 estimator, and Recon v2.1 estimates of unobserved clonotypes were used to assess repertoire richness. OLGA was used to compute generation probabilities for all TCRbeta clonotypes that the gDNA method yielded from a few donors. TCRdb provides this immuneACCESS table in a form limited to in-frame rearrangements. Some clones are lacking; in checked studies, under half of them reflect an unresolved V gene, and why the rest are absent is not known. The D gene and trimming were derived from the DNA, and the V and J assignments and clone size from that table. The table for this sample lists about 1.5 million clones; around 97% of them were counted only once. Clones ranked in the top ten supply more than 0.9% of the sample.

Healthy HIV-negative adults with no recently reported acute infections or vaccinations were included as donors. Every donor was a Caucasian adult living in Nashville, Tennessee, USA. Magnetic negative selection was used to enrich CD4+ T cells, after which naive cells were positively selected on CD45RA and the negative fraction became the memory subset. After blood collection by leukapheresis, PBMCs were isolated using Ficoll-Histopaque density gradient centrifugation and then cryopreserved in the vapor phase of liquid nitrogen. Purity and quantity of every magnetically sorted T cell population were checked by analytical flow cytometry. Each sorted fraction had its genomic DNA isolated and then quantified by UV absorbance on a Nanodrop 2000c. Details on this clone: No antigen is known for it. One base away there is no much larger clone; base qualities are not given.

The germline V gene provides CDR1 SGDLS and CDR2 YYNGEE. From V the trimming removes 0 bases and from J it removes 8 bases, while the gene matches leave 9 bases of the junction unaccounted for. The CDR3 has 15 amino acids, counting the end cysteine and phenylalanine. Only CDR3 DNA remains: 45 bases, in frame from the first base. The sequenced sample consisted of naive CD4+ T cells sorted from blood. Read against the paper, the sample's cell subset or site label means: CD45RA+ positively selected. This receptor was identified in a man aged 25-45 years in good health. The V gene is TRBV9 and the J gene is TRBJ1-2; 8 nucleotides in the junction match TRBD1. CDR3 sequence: CASSVEGQGGWGYTF. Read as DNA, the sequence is TGTGCCAGCAGCGTAGAAGGACAGGGAGGCTGGGGCTACACCTTC. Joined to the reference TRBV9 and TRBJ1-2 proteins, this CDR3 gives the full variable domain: DSGVTQTPKHLITATGQRVTLRCSPRSGDLSVYWYQQSLDQGLQFLIQYYNGEERAKGNILERFSAQQFPDLHSELNLSSLELGDSALYFCASSVEGQGGWGYTFGSGTRLTVV.